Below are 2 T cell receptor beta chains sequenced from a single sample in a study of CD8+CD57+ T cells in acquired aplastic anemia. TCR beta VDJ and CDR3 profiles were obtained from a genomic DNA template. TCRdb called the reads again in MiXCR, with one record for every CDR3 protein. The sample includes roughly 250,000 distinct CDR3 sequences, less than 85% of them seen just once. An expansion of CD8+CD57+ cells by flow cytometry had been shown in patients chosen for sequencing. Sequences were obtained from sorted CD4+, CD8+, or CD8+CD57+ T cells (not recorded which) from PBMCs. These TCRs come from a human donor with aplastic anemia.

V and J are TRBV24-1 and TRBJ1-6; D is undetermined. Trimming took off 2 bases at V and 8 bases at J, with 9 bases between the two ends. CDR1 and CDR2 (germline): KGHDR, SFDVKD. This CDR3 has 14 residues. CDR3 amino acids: CATSDSTSDSPLHF. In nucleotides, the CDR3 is TGTGCCACCAGTGATTCAACTTCAGATTCACCCCTCCACTTT.

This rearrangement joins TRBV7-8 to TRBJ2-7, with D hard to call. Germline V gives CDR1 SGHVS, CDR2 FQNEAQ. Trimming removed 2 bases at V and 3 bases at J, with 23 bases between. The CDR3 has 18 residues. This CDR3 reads CASSLPRGADTQYYEQYV. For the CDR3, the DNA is TGTGCCAGCAGCTTACCGCGAGGCGCCGATACGCAGTACTACGAGCAGTACGTC.